This T cell receptor beta chain was profiled in a study of cytomegalovirus exposure and HLA in healthy donors. PCR amplification relied on 60 Vbeta primers (plus 13 Jbeta primers). Profiled with immunoSEQ multiplex PCR; TCRdb holds only in-frame clones, not every one. The sample includes 200,000 to 250,000 clones, over 75% seen only once; the top ten take 1.3%. The V gene's germline CDR1 is MNHEY and CDR2 SMNVEV (reference sequence). The CDR3 has 15 amino acids. After removal of 3 bases from V and 3 bases from J, the junction contained 1 base not matched to a gene. Sample: PBMCs. The V gene is TRBV27, the J gene TRBJ2-2, with 10 bases lining up with TRBD1. This sequence was found in a human donor in good health. The chain's CDR3 is CASSFGTGDTGELFF. The CDR3, as DNA: TGTGCCAGCAGTTTTGGGACAGGGGACACCGGGGAGCTGTTTTTT.